This paragraph reports one T cell receptor beta chain. Under the authors' procedure: Estimates of nucleated cell counts were drawn from the amplification of reference gene primers. Produced via immunoSEQ multiplex PCR; TCRdb's table is partial and in-frame only. The V and J calls and clone size are taken from that table; D and trimming were inferred from the DNA. The data hold around 230,000 clones, with 70% to 85% observed a single time. This entry belongs to a study of blood T cell repertoires in COVID-19. Looking at the study overall: Some COVID-19 samples were acute and others convalescent; all came from the United States, Italy and Spain. In each case, the material was cDNA or gDNA derived from T cells, B-cell-depleted T cells, or PBMCs.

Between the trimmed V and J ends, which lost 1 base and 0 bases, there was a span of 12 bases. CDR3 length: 16 residues. Germline V lookup: CDR1 SEHNR, CDR2 FQNEAQ (reference sequence). Sequenced input: peripheral blood. The sequence came from a woman of 80 years or more with acute or convalescent COVID-19. This chain uses TRBV7-9 with TRBJ1-2; D might be TRBD1 (5 bases). The CDR3 region is CASSLETVRTNYGYTF. In DNA, the CDR3 is TGTGCCAGCAGCTTAGAGACAGTCCGTACTAACTATGGCTACACCTTC.